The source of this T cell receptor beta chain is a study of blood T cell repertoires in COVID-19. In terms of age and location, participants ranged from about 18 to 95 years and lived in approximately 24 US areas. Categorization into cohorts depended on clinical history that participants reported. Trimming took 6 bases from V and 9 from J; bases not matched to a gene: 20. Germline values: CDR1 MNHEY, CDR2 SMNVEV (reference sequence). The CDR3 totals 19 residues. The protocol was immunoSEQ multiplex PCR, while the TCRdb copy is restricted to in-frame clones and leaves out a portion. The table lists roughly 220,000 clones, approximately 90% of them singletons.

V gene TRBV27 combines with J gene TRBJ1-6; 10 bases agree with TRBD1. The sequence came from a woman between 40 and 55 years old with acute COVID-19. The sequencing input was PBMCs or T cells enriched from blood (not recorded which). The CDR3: CASRGQIGTGVLRASPLHF. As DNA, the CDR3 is TGTGCCAGCAGGGGGCAGATCGGGACAGGGGTACTAAGGGCTTCACCCCTCCACTTT.